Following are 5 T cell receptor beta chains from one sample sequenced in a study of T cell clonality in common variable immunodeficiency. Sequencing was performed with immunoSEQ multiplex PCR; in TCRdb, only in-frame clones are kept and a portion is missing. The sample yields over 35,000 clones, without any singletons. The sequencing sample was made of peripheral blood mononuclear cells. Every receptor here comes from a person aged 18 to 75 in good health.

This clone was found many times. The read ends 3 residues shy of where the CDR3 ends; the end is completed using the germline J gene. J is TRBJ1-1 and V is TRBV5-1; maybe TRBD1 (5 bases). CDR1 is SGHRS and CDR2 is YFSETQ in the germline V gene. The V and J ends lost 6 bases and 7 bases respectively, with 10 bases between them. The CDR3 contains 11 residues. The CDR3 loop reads CASIREGEAFF. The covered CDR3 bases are TGCGCCAGCATCAGGGAAGGTGAA.

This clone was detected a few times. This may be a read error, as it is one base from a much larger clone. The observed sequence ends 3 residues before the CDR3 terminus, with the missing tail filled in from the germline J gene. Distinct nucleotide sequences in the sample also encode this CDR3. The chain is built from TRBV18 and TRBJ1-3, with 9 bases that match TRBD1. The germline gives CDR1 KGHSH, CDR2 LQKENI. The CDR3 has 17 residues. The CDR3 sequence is CASSPRRDRDSGNTIYF. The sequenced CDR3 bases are TGTGCCAGCTCACCAAGAAGGGACAGGGATTCTGGAAACACA. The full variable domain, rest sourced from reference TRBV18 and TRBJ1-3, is NAGVMQNPRHLVRRRGQEARLRCSPMKGHSHVYWYRQLPEEGLKFMVYLQKENIIDESGMPKERFSAEFPKEGPSILRIQQVVRGDSAAYFCASSPRRDRDSGNTIYFGEGSWLTVV.

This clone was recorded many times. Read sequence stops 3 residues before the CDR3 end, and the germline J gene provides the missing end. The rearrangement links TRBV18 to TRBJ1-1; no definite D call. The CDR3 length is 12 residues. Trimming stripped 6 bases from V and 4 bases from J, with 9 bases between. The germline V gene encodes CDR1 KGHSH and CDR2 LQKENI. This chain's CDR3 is CASSLQSTEAFF. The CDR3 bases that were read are TGTGCCAGCTCCCTCCAGAGCACTGAA.

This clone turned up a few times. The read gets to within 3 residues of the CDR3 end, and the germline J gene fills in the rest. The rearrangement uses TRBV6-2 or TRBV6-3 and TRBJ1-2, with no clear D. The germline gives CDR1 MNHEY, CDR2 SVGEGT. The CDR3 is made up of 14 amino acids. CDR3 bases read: TGTGCCAGCACCAGGAGCGGTAGCACAGATACC. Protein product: CASTRSGSTDT. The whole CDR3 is CASTRSGSTDTYTF.

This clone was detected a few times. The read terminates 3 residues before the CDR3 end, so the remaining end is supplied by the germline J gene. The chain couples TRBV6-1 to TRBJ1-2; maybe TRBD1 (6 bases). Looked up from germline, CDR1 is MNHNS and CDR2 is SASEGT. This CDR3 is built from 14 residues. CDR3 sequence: CASSDRGGGNDYTF. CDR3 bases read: TGTGCCAGCAGTGACAGGGGAGGAGGCAATGAC.